The 5 T cell receptor beta chains presented below share a single source sample, sequenced in a study of T cells in women clearing cervical HPV infection. Produced via immunoSEQ multiplex PCR; TCRdb's table is partial and in-frame only. The sample spans almost 20,000 clones; the ten largest clones claim about 3.3%. The sample taken for sequencing was blood buffy coat. These receptors all stem from a woman aged 18 to 69 with a cervical HPV16 infection that either progressed to CIN3+ or cleared (not recorded which).

Points on this clone: The read terminates 3 residues ahead of where the CDR3 ends, so the germline J gene completes it. The chain uses TRBV30 and TRBJ2-2; D is undetermined. CDR3 length: 11 amino acids. Trimming stripped 3 bases from V and 4 bases from J, with 3 bases between. Per germline, CDR1 GTSNPN and CDR2 SVGIG (reference sequence). The covered CDR3 bases are TGTGCCTGGAGCGGCACCGGGGAG. Translating it yields CAWSGTGE. The entire CDR3 sequence reads CAWSGTGELFF.

Regarding this clone: The read comes to an end 3 residues before the CDR3 does, leaving the germline J gene to fill in the end. This chain connects TRBV2 to TRBJ1-6; no firm D call. The length of the CDR3 is 12 residues. The ends were cut back, 7 bases at V and 11 bases at J, with 12 bases in the middle. Germline assignment: CDR1 SNHLY and CDR2 FYNNEI. The CDR3 DNA, read in part, is TGTGCCAGCATAGCGGATATGACACCC. Protein: CASIADMTP. The whole CDR3 protein reads CASIADMTPLHF. Full variable domain (missing parts from reference TRBV2 and TRBJ1-6): EPEVTQTPSHQVTQMGQEVILRCVPISNHLYFYWYRQILGQKVEFLVSFYNNEISEKSEIFDDQFSVERPDGSNFTLKIRSTKLEDSAMYFCASIADMTPLHFGNGTRLTVT.

As concerns this clone: The sequenced fragment ends 3 residues before the CDR3 boundary, so the rest is inferred from the germline J gene. The genes are TRBV23-1 and TRBJ1-5; 9 nucleotides agree with TRBD1. TRBV23-1 is noted as an ORF with a role that remains uncertain. The junction had 8 bases not matched to a gene; V was cut back by 2 bases and J by 0 bases. The CDR3 extends over 18 amino acids. CDR3 loop: CASSQEGQGLDSNQPQHF. The CDR3 bases that were read are TGCGCCAGCAGTCAAGAGGGACAGGGCTTGGATAGCAATCAGCCC.

Turning to this clone: The CDR3 end lies 3 residues beyond the end of the read and is filled in from the germline J gene. The chain combines TRBV20-1 with TRBJ1-1, with 9 positions matching TRBD1. Germline CDR1 DFQATT, CDR2 SNEGSKA (reference sequence). Trimming at V came to 6 bases and at J to 0 bases, leaving 8 bases not matched to a gene. The length of the CDR3 is 15 residues. The CDR3 spells CSATGQGPVNTEAFF. CDR3 bases read: TGCAGTGCCACTGGACAGGGGCCGGTGAACACTGAA.

On this clone itself: The DNA ends 3 residues before the CDR3 does, and the rest of the CDR3 is filled in from the germline J gene. The J gene is TRBJ2-2, the V gene TRBV2; D not resolved. Trimming left V 3 bases short and J 4 bases short, with 9 bases between. Germline V CDR1 and CDR2: SNHLY, FYNNEI. The CDR3 covers 14 residues. CDR3 amino acids: CASSEGRSTGELFF. The CDR3 bases that were read are TGTGCCAGCAGTGAGGGCAGGAGCACCGGGGAG.